Here is one T cell receptor (beta chain) with its context. V was clipped by 3 bases and J by 4 bases, with 6 bases between them. The length of the CDR3 is 12 residues. Germline CDR1 and CDR2: KGHSH and LQKENI. TCRdb keeps only in-frame clones here, not all; method: immunoSEQ multiplex PCR. The sample gives 2 million to 2.5 million clones, about 95% of which show up once; 0.13% is in the top ten. The data stem from a study of shared clonotypes between healthy human individuals. The sequence came from a man between 18 and 35 years old in good health. The sequenced sample consisted of naive CD4+ T cells sorted from blood. Regarding subset: CD45RA+ positively selected. This chain uses TRBV18 with TRBJ2-5; D is ambiguous. CDR3 region: CASSPVTETQYF. CDR3 DNA: TGTGCCAGCTCACCGGTAACAGAGACCCAGTACTTC.